This TCR beta chain is from a study of blood T cell repertoires in COVID-19. Measured with immunoSEQ multiplex PCR; TCRdb has only the in-frame clones, and not every one. The table includes approximately 82,000 clones, 83% detected once. This clone was detected only a few times. This CDR3 has 14 amino acids. Deletions cut 0 bases from V and 8 bases from J, with 14 bases between. Germline V lookup: CDR1 SGHRS, CDR2 YFSETQ. V usage is TRBV5-1 and J usage is TRBJ1-2; a weak D match, TRBD1 (5 bases). The specimen sequenced was peripheral blood. This sequence was found in a woman aged 60 to 75 with acute or convalescent COVID-19. As DNA, the CDR3 is TGCGCCAGCAGCTTGGAGCAGGGATCGGGCGGCTACACCTTC. It translates to CASSLEQGSGGYTF.